The T cell receptor (beta chain) under discussion was sequenced for a study of blood T cell repertoires in COVID-19. Whole-study context: Collection of acute and convalescent COVID-19 samples took place in the United States, Italy and Spain. Nucleic acid was either cDNA or gDNA, and it came from T cells, B-cell-depleted T cells, or PBMCs.

Trimming stripped 4 bases from V and 3 bases from J, with 10 bases between. Germline CDR1 and CDR2: LGHDT and YNNKEL (reference sequence). The CDR3 is 13 amino acids. In the original workflow: Reference gene primer amplification yielded estimated nucleated cell counts. The method was immunoSEQ multiplex PCR; TCRdb's version includes in-frame clones alone and lacks a portion of them. D and trimming were read from the DNA, whereas the V and J calls and clone size are those reported in that table. The table includes around 300,000 clones, just over 85% detected once. Sequenced material: peripheral blood. V and J are TRBV3-1 (or the pseudogene TRBV3-2) and TRBJ2-7, with D perhaps TRBD2 (5 bases). The sequence was collected from a woman aged 25 to 39 with active or convalescent COVID-19. The CDR3 nucleotides read TGTGCCAGCAGCCTCTTAGGGAGCTACGAGCAGTACTTC. Amino acid sequence: CASSLLGSYEQYF.